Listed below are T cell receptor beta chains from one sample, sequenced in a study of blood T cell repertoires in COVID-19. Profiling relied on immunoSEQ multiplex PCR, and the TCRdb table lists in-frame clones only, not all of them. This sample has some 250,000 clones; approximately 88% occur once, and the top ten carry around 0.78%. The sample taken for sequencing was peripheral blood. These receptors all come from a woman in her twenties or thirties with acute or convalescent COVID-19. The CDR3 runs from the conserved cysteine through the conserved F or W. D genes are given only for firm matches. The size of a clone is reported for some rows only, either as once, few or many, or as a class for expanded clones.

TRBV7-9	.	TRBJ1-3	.	CASSSLITGSGNTIYF	TGTGCCAGCAGTTCTCTCATTACAGGGTCTGGAAACACCATATATTTT
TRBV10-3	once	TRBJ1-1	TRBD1	CAISDPDRGSMFGGTEAFF	TGTGCCATCAGTGACCCTGACAGGGGAAGTATGTTTGGAGGCACTGAAGCTTTCTTT
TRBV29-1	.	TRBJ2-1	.	CSVEERLRGTYEQFF	TGCAGCGTTGAAGAACGACTAAGGGGGACCTATGAGCAGTTCTTC
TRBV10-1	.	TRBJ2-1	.	CASSVRGGINEQFF	TGCGCCAGCAGTGTGCGTGGAGGAATTAATGAGCAGTTCTTC
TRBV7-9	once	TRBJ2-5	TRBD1	CASSSGQGAGETQYF	TGTGCCAGCAGCTCGGGACAGGGGGCAGGAGAGACCCAGTACTTC
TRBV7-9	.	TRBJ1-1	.	CASSPRDYRVTEAFF	TGTGCCAGCAGCCCAAGGGACTACAGGGTTACTGAAGCTTTCTTT
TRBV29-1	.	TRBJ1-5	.	CSVEVGRGNQPQHF	TGCAGCGTTGAGGTAGGGAGAGGCAATCAGCCCCAGCATTTT
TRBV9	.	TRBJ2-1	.	CASSVRSSYNEQFF	TGTGCCAGCAGCGTGAGGAGCTCCTACAATGAGCAGTTCTTC
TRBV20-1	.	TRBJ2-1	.	CSARDLARQFF	TGCAGTGCTAGAGATTTAGCGAGGCAGTTCTTC
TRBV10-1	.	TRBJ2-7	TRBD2	CASSAPKPGTSGRVYEQYF	TGCGCCAGCAGTGCACCGAAGCCCGGGACTAGCGGGAGGGTTTACGAGCAGTACTTC
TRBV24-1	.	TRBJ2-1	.	CATSDDSSYNEQFF	TGTGCCACCAGTGACGACAGCTCCTACAATGAGCAGTTCTTC
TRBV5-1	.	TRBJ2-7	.	CASSGVGGNWDEQYF	TGCGCCAGCAGCGGCGTGGGCGGGAATTGGGACGAGCAGTACTTC
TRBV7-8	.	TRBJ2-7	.	CASIPGQINVGYYEQYF	TGTGCCAGCATCCCGGGACAAATAAACGTGGGGTACTACGAGCAGTACTTC
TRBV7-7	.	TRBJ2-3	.	CASSLGSGSTDTQYF	TGTGCCAGCAGCCTGGGGAGCGGGAGCACAGATACGCAGTATTTT
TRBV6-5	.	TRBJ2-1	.	CASNRARSSYNEQFF	TGTGCCAGCAACCGAGCTCGGAGCTCCTACAATGAGCAGTTCTTC
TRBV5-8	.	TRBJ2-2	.	CASSLKGIAGYGGELFF	TGTGCCAGCAGCTTGAAGGGGATCGCGGGGTACGGCGGGGAGCTGTTTTTT
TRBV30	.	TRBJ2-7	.	CAWRRSGTPPYEQYF	TGTGCCTGGAGGCGATCCGGGACTCCGCCCTACGAGCAGTACTTC
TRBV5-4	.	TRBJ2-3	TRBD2	CASSLRAGAPDTQYF	TGTGCCAGCAGCTTGCGAGCGGGAGCCCCCGATACGCAGTATTTT
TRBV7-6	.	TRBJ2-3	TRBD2	CASSLARGRGTDTQYF	TGTGCCAGCAGCCTAGCCCGCGGGAGAGGGACAGATACGCAGTATTTT
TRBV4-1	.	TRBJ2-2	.	CASSPLTGVNTGELFF	TGCGCCAGCAGCCCTTTAACCGGGGTCAACACCGGGGAGCTGTTTTTT
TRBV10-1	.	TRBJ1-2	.	CASSDRGTYGYTF	TGCGCCAGCAGTGACCGGGGGACCTATGGCTACACCTTC
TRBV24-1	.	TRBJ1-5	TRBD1	CATSAGTGVPPQHF	TGTGCCACCAGCGCCGGGACAGGGGTTCCGCCCCAGCATTTT
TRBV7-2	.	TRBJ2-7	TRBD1	CASSLTGTGISYEQYF	TGTGCCAGCAGCTTGACCGGGACAGGGATTTCCTACGAGCAGTACTTC
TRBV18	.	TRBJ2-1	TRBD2	CASSPAGEGLQFF	TGTGCCAGCTCACCGGCGGGGGAGGGACTACAGTTCTTC
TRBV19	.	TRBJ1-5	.	CASIGGFQPQHF	TGTGCCAGTATAGGGGGTTTTCAGCCCCAGCATTTT
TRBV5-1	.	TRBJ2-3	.	CASSEGLSSTDTQYF	TGCGCCAGCAGCGAGGGACTCTCCAGCACAGATACGCAGTATTTT
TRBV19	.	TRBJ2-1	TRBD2	CASSRGLVYNEQFF	TGTGCCAGTAGTCGAGGACTAGTCTACAATGAGCAGTTCTTC
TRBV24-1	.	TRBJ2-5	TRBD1	CATSDPGQGGQETQYF	TGTGCCACCAGTGACCCCGGACAGGGTGGCCAAGAGACCCAGTACTTC
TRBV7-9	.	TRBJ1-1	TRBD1	CASSDRQGAGANTEAFF	TGTGCCAGCAGCGACCGACAGGGGGCCGGGGCGAACACTGAAGCTTTCTTT
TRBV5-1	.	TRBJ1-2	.	CASSPDSGVYGYTF	TGCGCCAGCAGCCCGGACAGCGGGGTCTATGGCTACACCTTC
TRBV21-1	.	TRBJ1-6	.	CASSKESSYNSPLHF	TGTGCCAGCAGCAAAGAGAGCTCCTATAATTCACCCCTCCACTTT
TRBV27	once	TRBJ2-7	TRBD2	CASRLAGGTYEQYF	TGTGCCAGCAGGCTAGCGGGAGGGACCTACGAGCAGTACTTC
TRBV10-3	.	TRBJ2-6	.	CAITQGTGANVLTF	TGTGCCATCACACAGGGTACCGGGGCCAACGTCCTGACTTTC
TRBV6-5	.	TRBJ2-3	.	CASSSFMDTQYF	TGTGCCAGCAGTTCCTTTATGGATACGCAGTATTTT
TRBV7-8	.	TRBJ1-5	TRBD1	CASSYWTGDQPQHF	TGTGCCAGCAGCTATTGGACAGGAGATCAGCCCCAGCATTTT
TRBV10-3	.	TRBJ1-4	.	CAIRKGLEAWEKLFF	TGTGCCATCAGAAAGGGACTCGAGGCTTGGGAAAAACTGTTTTTT
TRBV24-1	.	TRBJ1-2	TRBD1	CATSDPTGENYGYTF	TGTGCCACCAGTGATCCTACAGGGGAGAACTATGGCTACACCTTC
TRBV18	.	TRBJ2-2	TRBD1	CATPSGQENTGELFF	TGTGCCACCCCAAGTGGACAGGAGAACACCGGGGAGCTGTTTTTT
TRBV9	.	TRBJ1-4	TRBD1	CASSVTGGGGEKLFF	TGTGCCAGCAGCGTAACAGGGGGCGGAGGTGAAAAACTGTTTTTT
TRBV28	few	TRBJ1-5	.	CASSFSRTVNQPQHF	TGTGCCAGCAGTTTTTCCAGGACAGTCAATCAGCCCCAGCATTTT
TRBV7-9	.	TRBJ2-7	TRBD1	CASSPGQTYEQYF	TGTGCCAGCAGCCCGGGACAGACCTACGAGCAGTACTTC
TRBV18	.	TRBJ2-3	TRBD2	CASLSGTSGNTDTQYF	TGTGCCAGCTTATCCGGGACTAGCGGGAACACAGATACGCAGTATTTT
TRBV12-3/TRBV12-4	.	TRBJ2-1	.	CASKTLNNEQFF	TGTGCCAGCAAAACACTAAACAATGAGCAGTTCTTC
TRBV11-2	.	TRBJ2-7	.	CASSALTNAYEQYF	TGTGCCAGCAGCGCGCTCACTAACGCCTACGAGCAGTACTTC
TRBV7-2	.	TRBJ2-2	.	CASSLFRNTGELFF	TGTGCCAGCAGCTTATTCCGGAACACCGGGGAGCTGTTTTTT
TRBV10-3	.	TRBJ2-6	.	CAIRSGIGANVLTF	TGTGCCATCAGGTCGGGTATTGGGGCCAACGTCCTGACTTTC
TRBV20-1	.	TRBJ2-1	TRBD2	CSASPPASGSGEQFF	TGCAGTGCTAGTCCACCGGCTAGCGGGAGCGGTGAGCAGTTCTTC
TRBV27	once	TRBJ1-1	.	CASSTRLLSTEAFF	TGTGCCAGCAGTACTCGACTGCTCTCCACTGAAGCTTTCTTT
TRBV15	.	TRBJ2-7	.	CATGPGKGEQYF	TGTGCCACCGGTCCAGGGAAAGGCGAGCAGTACTTC
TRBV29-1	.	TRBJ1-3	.	CSVGGRGTGNTIYF	TGCAGCGTTGGGGGTCGGGGGACTGGAAACACCATATATTTT
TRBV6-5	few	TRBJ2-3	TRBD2	CASSYQRPSGSSMQYF	TGTGCCAGCAGTTATCAGAGACCTAGCGGGAGCAGTATGCAGTATTTT
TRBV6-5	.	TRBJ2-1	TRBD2	CASSYLPGGTYNEQFF	TGTGCCAGCAGTTACCTACCGGGAGGGACTTACAATGAGCAGTTCTTC
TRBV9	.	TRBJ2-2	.	CASEGRIGPENTGELFF	TGTGCCAGCGAAGGGAGAATTGGGCCGGAGAACACCGGGGAGCTGTTTTTT
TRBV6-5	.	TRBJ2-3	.	CASRRVHSTDTQYF	TGTGCCAGCAGAAGAGTCCATAGCACAGATACGCAGTATTTT
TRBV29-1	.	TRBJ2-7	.	CSATQDYEQYF	TGCAGCGCCACGCAGGATTACGAGCAGTACTTC
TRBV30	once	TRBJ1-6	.	CAWSGLGGSYNSPLHF	TGTGCCTGGAGTGGTCTCGGGGGCTCCTATAATTCACCCCTCCACTTT
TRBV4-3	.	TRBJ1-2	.	CASSQDLGEGNGNYGYTF	TGCGCCAGCAGCCAAGATCTAGGGGAGGGGAATGGAAACTATGGCTACACCTTC